This T cell receptor (beta chain) comes out of a study of T-cell reconstitution after alpha-beta-depleted transplantation in children. The CDR3 runs 13 residues. With 5 bases removed from V and 6 bases from J, the gap between germline ends came to 11 bases. Germline loops: CDR1 MGHRA, CDR2 YSYEKL. This sample's TCRbeta library carried unique molecular identifier barcodes. MiXCR, applied by TCRdb to the PCR reads, yields one record per CDR3 protein. This sample has about 580,000 distinct CDR3 sequences, with about 23% found just once. This clonotype appeared a few times. Sequences were derived from PBMCs, mostly from graft donor cells, sampled 360 days after TCRalphabeta/CD19-depleted stem cell transplant. This chain joins TRBV4-1 and TRBJ2-1; TRBD2 might be the D (7 bases). The sequence was collected from a boy younger than two who had a stem cell transplant for acute myeloid leukemia, so the T cells may come from the graft donor. The CDR3 loop is CASSGGAFNEQFF. The DNA for the CDR3 is TGCGCCAGCAGCGGGGGGGCCTTCAATGAGCAGTTCTTC.